Below, 13 T cell receptor beta chains from the same sample are listed, as sequenced in a study of identical twins. Using its own MiXCR run on the 5' RACE reads, TCRdb lists one record per CDR3 protein. The repertoire holds about 890,000 distinct CDR3 sequences, with around an eighth as singletons. Separately, the same data were catalogued under a study of yellow fever vaccine responses in identical twins.

The sample taken for sequencing was PBMCs. The receptor source for this set is a woman between 18 and 29 years old in good health.

This clonotype appeared a few times. The rearrangement links TRBV12-5 to TRBJ1-4; D call uncertain. CDR1 and CDR2 from the germline V gene are LGHNT and FRNRAP. V dropped 4 bases and J dropped 0 bases, with 15 bases sitting between them. This CDR3 has 17 amino acids. The CDR3 sequence: CASGSPRRRPTNEKLFF. The CDR3 coding sequence is TGTGCTAGTGGTTCGCCCCGACGGAGACCAACTAATGAAAAACTGTTTTTT.

This clonotype was seen more than once but under ten times. The chain recombines TRBV6-1 with TRBJ1-1; no definite D call. V shed 9 bases and J shed 0 bases, with 8 bases lying between them. Germline V gives CDR1 MNHNS, CDR2 SASEGT. This CDR3 spans 12 amino acids. In nucleotides, the CDR3 is TGTGCCAGTGGGGTGATGAACACTGAAGCTTTCTTT. Its translation is CASGVMNTEAFF.

This chain uses TRBV5-1 with TRBJ2-4; D not resolved. The length of the CDR3 is 13 residues. The V end lost 6 bases, the J end lost 0 bases, and 7 bases lay between the germline ends. Germline V CDR1 and CDR2: SGHRS, YFSETQ. The CDR3 nucleotides are TGCGCCAGCATGGATTTAGCCAAAAACATTCAGTACTTC. Protein product: CASMDLAKNIQYF.

This chain joins TRBV6-1 and TRBJ2-1; perhaps D is TRBD1 or TRBD2 (5 bases each). Germline CDR1 reads MNHNS; CDR2 reads SASEGT. The V gene lost 6 bases and the J gene lost 9 bases, with 18 bases spanning the gap. The CDR3 extends over 14 amino acids. This chain's CDR3 is CASRLDLQRGEQFF. For the CDR3, the DNA is TGTGCCAGCAGGCTAGACCTCCAGAGGGGTGAGCAGTTCTTC.

J is TRBJ2-1 and V is TRBV6-5, with 9 bases matching TRBD1. The germline V gene has CDR1 MNHEY and CDR2 SVGAGI. J gave up 3 bases and V 4 bases, and 7 bases lay outside the gene matches. This CDR3 spans 16 amino acids. DNA of the CDR3: TGTGCCAGCAGTTTAAGGGGACAGGGATACTACAATGAGCAGTTCTTC. As protein: CASSLRGQGYYNEQFF.

This clonotype was counted a few times. The J gene is TRBJ2-5, the V gene TRBV10-3; TRBD1 agrees at 10 bases. Germline assignment: CDR1 ENHRY and CDR2 SYGVKD. The trim removed 5 bases at V and 2 bases at J, leaving 5 bases unmatched. The CDR3 is 15 residues long. CDR3 sequence (DNA): TGTGCCATCAGTAAAGGGACAGGGGCACAAGAGACCCAGTACTTC. This codes for CAISKGTGAQETQYF.

This clonotype was counted only a few times. The V call is TRBV6-1, the J call TRBJ1-2, with a weak D call TRBD1 (6 bases). The V end lost 6 bases, the J end lost 3 bases, and 23 bases lay between the germline ends. CDR1 and CDR2 from the germline V gene are MNHNS and SASEGT. The CDR3 contains 17 residues. CDR3 residues: CASRTGQILTFDYGYTF. The CDR3 bases are TGTGCCAGCAGGACAGGACAGATACTAACCTTTGACTATGGCTACACCTTC.

This clonotype was observed many times. This chain joins TRBV12-3 or TRBV12-4 and TRBJ1-6, with D perhaps matching TRBD1 (5 bases). The CDR3 has 14 amino acids. V was shortened by 5 bases and J by 9 bases, with 14 bases between the two germline ends. CDR3 sequence (DNA): TGTGCCAGCAGTCAAGACCGGGGGGGTTCACCCCTCCACTTT. Its translation is CASSQDRGGSPLHF.

The chain joins TRBV18 to TRBJ2-1, with D tentatively TRBD1 (6 bases). V shed 3 bases and J shed 4 bases, with 10 bases lying between them. Germline V lookup: CDR1 KGHSH, CDR2 LQKENI. The length of the CDR3 is 14 residues. The CDR3 spells CASSPDRRYNEQFF. CDR3 sequence (DNA): TGTGCCAGCTCACCCGACAGGAGGTACAATGAGCAGTTCTTC.

This clonotype was detected ten times or more. In DNA, the CDR3 is TGCAGCGTGGGGGCAGAGGGGACTAATGAAAAACTGTTTTTT. Its translation: CSVGAEGTNEKLFF. The chain has TRBV29-1 and TRBJ1-4, with a weak D call TRBD1 (6 bases). This CDR3 has 14 amino acids. V lost 6 bases and J lost 2, with 13 bases in between. Germline V gene data show CDR1 as SQVTM and CDR2 as ANQGSEA.

In its sample, this clonotype was seen a few times. V gene TRBV28 combines with J gene TRBJ1-1; D gene unclear. The CDR3 totals 15 residues. Trimming took off 5 bases at V and 0 bases at J, with 13 bases between the two ends. CDR1 and CDR2 (germline): MDHEN, SYDVKM. The CDR3 region is CASSPKEEMNTEAFF. CDR3 nucleotides: TGTGCCAGCAGTCCCAAGGAGGAGATGAACACTGAAGCTTTCTTT.

The V and J genes are TRBV24-1 and TRBJ2-1; the D gene is possibly TRBD2 (5 bases). This CDR3 has 16 amino acids. Germline values: CDR1 KGHDR, CDR2 SFDVKD. The ends were cut back, 3 bases at V and 1 base at J, with 12 bases in the middle. CDR3 nucleotide sequence: TGTGCCACCAGTGATCGGGGTTGGGGTTCCTACAATGAGCAGTTCTTC. Its protein is CATSDRGWGSYNEQFF.

This rearrangement joins TRBV20-1 to TRBJ2-5; the D is unclear. V lost 4 bases, J lost 9 bases, and 9 bases lay in between. The length of the CDR3 is 10 residues. Germline V lookup: CDR1 DFQATT, CDR2 SNEGSKA (reference sequence). The DNA of the CDR3 is TGCAGTGCTATCCTCGAGGCCCAGTACTTC. This translates into CSAILEAQYF.